Below, 29 T cell receptor beta chains from the same sample are listed, as sequenced in a study of Graves' ophthalmopathy and Graves' hyperthyroidism. The authors amplified TCR beta CDR3 regions, and they did so from RNA transcripts for repertoire sequencing. HTBI-primed RT-PCR formed the first round, and a multiplex PCR formed the second. From the multiplex PCR reads, TCRdb called clonotypes with MiXCR, one entry per CDR3 protein. The sample has roughly 500,000 distinct CDR3 sequences; approximately 15% are singletons. The sequenced sample consisted of blood. The receptors stem from a woman in her 30s with Graves' ophthalmopathy.

The sample holds many counts of this clonotype. This sequence joins TRBV27 and TRBJ2-2; 9 bases are a match to TRBD1. The CDR3 contains 13 residues. Germline CDR1 MNHEY, CDR2 SMNVEV (reference sequence). J was trimmed by 5 bases and V by 10 bases; bases with no gene match: 5. Here the CDR3 reads CATTTGGTGELFF. For the CDR3, the DNA is TGTGCCACCACGACAGGGGGGACCGGGGAGCTGTTTTTT.

There are many counts of this clonotype. The chain is built from TRBV28 and TRBJ1-1; D gene unclear. The CDR3 contains 14 residues. Trimming pared 5 bases from V and 1 base from J, leaving 11 bases between. From germline, CDR1 is MDHEN and CDR2 SYDVKM. The chain's CDR3 is CASSLGRTNTEAFF. CDR3 sequence (DNA): TGTGCCAGCAGTCTCGGACGGACGAACACTGAAGCTTTCTTT.

This clonotype was seen once. The chain has TRBV4-1 and TRBJ1-5; no clear D. Germline loops: CDR1 MGHRA, CDR2 YSYEKL. This CDR3 contains 13 residues. The V end lost 1 base, the J end lost 9 bases, and 10 bases lay between the germline ends. CDR3 bases: TGCGCCAGCAGCCAAGGAGTGGGGTCGCCCCAGCATTTT. This translates into CASSQGVGSPQHF.

The V call is TRBV6-4, the J call TRBJ2-5; D is tentatively TRBD1 or TRBD2 (5 bases each). Per germline, CDR1 MRHNA and CDR2 SNTAGT. The V gene lost 5 bases and the J gene lost 4 bases, with 14 bases spanning the gap. The CDR3 covers 14 residues. CDR3 sequence (DNA): TGTGCCAGCAGTAGGACCAGGGCGGGAGAGACCCAGTACTTC. As protein: CASSRTRAGETQYF.

This clonotype was seen a few times. The CDR3: CAISGYWQGVYEQYF. CDR3 in DNA: TGTGCCATCAGTGGGTATTGGCAGGGGGTGTACGAGCAGTACTTC. J is TRBJ2-7 and V is TRBV10-3, with 7 bases fitting TRBD1. This CDR3 comprises 15 residues. The V gene end was trimmed by 4 bases and the J gene end by 4 bases; junction bases not matched to a gene: 10. The germline V gene has CDR1 ENHRY and CDR2 SYGVKD.

In this sample, this clonotype turned up a few times. The rearrangement joins TRBV28 to TRBJ1-5, with 8 bases lining up with TRBD1. Germline-derived CDR1 and CDR2 are MDHEN and SYDVKM. After removal of 6 bases from V and 8 bases from J, the junction contained 12 bases not matched to a gene. The CDR3 consists of 15 residues. The CDR3 nucleotides are TGTGCCAGCAGCCGACAGGGGACCCGGGGGAAGCCCCAGCATTTT. Its protein product is CASSRQGTRGKPQHF.

In this sample, this clonotype turned up many times. The chain uses TRBV28 and TRBJ2-7; D is perhaps TRBD1 (7 bases). CDR1 MDHEN and CDR2 SYDVKM come from the germline V gene. Deletions cut 5 bases from V and 5 bases from J, with 22 bases between. This CDR3 spans 16 amino acids. In nucleotides, the CDR3 is TGTGCCAGCAGTATGCTAACTTCAGGGGGGCACGACGAGCAGTACTTC. The encoded protein is CASSMLTSGGHDEQYF.

This clonotype was seen many times. This chain uses TRBV4-1 with TRBJ1-1, with D uncertain. CDR3 length: 12 residues. CDR1 is MGHRA, CDR2 YSYEKL, per germline. The V end was cut by 0 bases, the J end by 4 bases, with 3 bases between. CDR3 DNA: TGCGCCAGCAGCCAAGATTCCACTGAAGCTTTCTTT. As protein: CASSQDSTEAFF.

This clonotype was counted many times. The chain has TRBV19 and TRBJ2-7; D possibly corresponds to TRBD2 (7 bases). Germline CDR1 and CDR2: LNHDA and SQIVND (reference sequence). Trimming stripped 5 bases from V and 0 bases from J, with 20 bases between. The CDR3 is 17 amino acids. The CDR3 DNA follows: TGTGCCAGTAGTCCCCCCAGGGGAGCGGGAAGCTCCTACGAGCAGTACTTC. It specifies CASSPPRGAGSSYEQYF.

With regard to this clonotype: One base away lies a much larger clone, so this may be a sequencing read error. The final CDR3 position lacks the conserved phenylalanine or tryptophan, pointing to a likely read error. The chain carries TRBV10-3 and TRBJ1-5, with a weak D call TRBD1 (5 bases). CDR3 length: 13 residues. Deletions cut 11 bases from V and 2 bases from J, with 13 bases between. Germline assignment: CDR1 ENHRY and CDR2 SYGVKD. The CDR3 here is CAVQGEGNQPQHL. CDR3 in DNA: TGTGCCGTTCAAGGGGAGGGCAATCAGCCCCAGCATTTG.

The sample holds many counts of this clonotype. CDR3 residues: CASSLAASGGLNTGELFF. The DNA of the CDR3 is TGCGCCAGCAGCTTGGCCGCCAGCGGGGGCTTGAACACCGGGGAGCTGTTTTTT. The chain links TRBV5-1 to TRBJ2-2; 8 nucleotides agree with TRBD2. V was clipped by 0 bases and J by 1 base; unmatched bases: 8. The CDR3 runs 18 residues. Germline V gene sequence: CDR1 SGHRS, CDR2 YFSETQ.

This clonotype was recorded at least ten times. This rearrangement joins TRBV4-2 to TRBJ2-5; D is unresolved. The germline CDR1 and CDR2 sequences are LGHNA and YNFKEQ. The CDR3 is 14 amino acids. The V end lost 0 bases, the J end lost 4 bases, and 9 bases lay between the germline ends. CDR3 sequence reads: CASSQDLRRETQYF. CDR3 sequence (DNA): TGTGCCAGCAGCCAAGATTTGCGTCGAGAGACCCAGTACTTC.

This clonotype appeared many times. The V call is TRBV6-1, the J call TRBJ2-7, with D possibly being TRBD2 (5 bases). V lost 8 bases and J lost 3, with 8 bases in between. There are 11 residues in the CDR3. CDR1 is MNHNS and CDR2 is SASEGT in the germline V gene. The CDR3 region has the DNA TGTGCCAGCGGACGGGACTACGAGCAGTACTTC. Amino acid sequence: CASGRDYEQYF.

This clonotype was seen at least ten times. This chain connects TRBV7-9 to TRBJ1-6; D gene uncertain. CDR3 size: 13 residues. From germline, CDR1 is SEHNR and CDR2 FQNEAQ (reference sequence). V was shortened by 2 bases and J by 5 bases, with 4 bases between the two germline ends. Here the CDR3 reads CASSLSDNSPLHF. CDR3 DNA sequence: TGTGCCAGCAGCTTATCGGATAATTCACCCCTCCACTTT.

Remarks on this clonotype: Given a much more abundant clone one base away, this may be a read error. This rearrangement joins TRBV11-3 to TRBJ1-1, with D uncertain. Germline assignment: CDR1 SGHNT and CDR2 YENEEA. The length of the CDR3 is 11 residues. In DNA form, the CDR3 reads TGTGCCAGCAGCTTAAAGGCTGAAGCTTGCTTT. Translation: CASSLKAEACF.

The V and J genes are TRBV6-1 and TRBJ1-1; 9 positions agree with TRBD1. V lost 7 bases, J lost 9 bases, and 9 bases stayed unmatched. This CDR3 contains 13 residues. Germline CDR1 MNHNS, CDR2 SASEGT. In nucleotides, the CDR3 is TGTGCCAGCAATACAGGGGGCAGTCGGCAAGCTTTCTTT. Its translation: CASNTGGSRQAFF.

The table lists this clonotype with many counts. The chain recombines TRBV2 with TRBJ1-5, with D perhaps matching TRBD1 (6 bases). The germline V gene has CDR1 SNHLY and CDR2 FYNNEI. Trimming removed 3 bases at V and 6 bases at J, with 15 bases between. The CDR3 sequence is 15 residues long. Here the CDR3 DNA reads TGTGCCAGCAGTGACCCCGGGGGCGTCGGTCAGCCCCAGCATTTT. Translation gives CASSDPGGVGQPQHF.

The chain joins TRBV6-1 to TRBJ2-2; TRBD2 agrees at 12 bases. Germline CDR1 reads MNHNS; CDR2 reads SASEGT. The CDR3 runs 16 residues. After removal of 6 bases from V and 4 bases from J, the junction contained 6 bases not matched to a gene. In DNA, the CDR3 is TGTGCCAGCAGCCTTGGACTAGCGGGACTCACCGGGGAGCTGTTTTTT. Residues: CASSLGLAGLTGELFF.

This clonotype was detected many times. The chain couples TRBV7-2 to TRBJ1-5; D gene ambiguous. With 2 bases removed from V and 6 bases from J, the gap between germline ends came to 8 bases. This CDR3 region has 13 residues. In germline, CDR1 is SGHTA, CDR2 FQGNSA. The chain's CDR3 is CASSLRIGQPQHF. The CDR3 DNA sequence: TGTGCCAGCAGCTTACGTATCGGTCAGCCCCAGCATTTT. The full variable domain, completed using reference TRBV7-2 and TRBJ1-5, is GAGVSQSPSNKVTEKGKDVELRCDPISGHTALYWYRQSLGQGLEFLIYFQGNSAPDKSGLPSDRFSAERTGGSVSTLTIQRTQQEDSAVYLCASSLRIGQPQHFGDGTRLSIL.

This clonotype has more than one count but fewer than ten. This chain links TRBV9 with TRBJ1-2; D might be TRBD1 (5 bases). V dropped 4 bases and J dropped 7 bases, with 17 bases sitting between them. There are 14 residues in the CDR3. Germline V gene data show CDR1 as SGDLS and CDR2 as YYNGEE. CDR3 loop: CASSPGVGLGGYTF. The CDR3 DNA follows: TGTGCCAGCAGCCCAGGCGTGGGGCTCGGTGGCTACACCTTC.

This clonotype was observed many times. The rearrangement links TRBV20-1 to TRBJ2-7; 7 nucleotides agree with TRBD2. Germline CDR1 and CDR2: DFQATT and SNEGSKA (reference sequence). V gave up 3 bases and J gave up 3 bases; unmatched junction bases: 8. This CDR3 spans 14 amino acids. Here the CDR3 reads CSARSLAVDYEQYF. CDR3 sequence (DNA): TGCAGTGCTAGGAGTCTAGCGGTCGACTACGAGCAGTACTTC.

This clonotype was seen repeatedly, ten times or more. This chain connects TRBV30 to TRBJ1-6, with D unresolved. V was shortened by 4 bases and J by 7 bases, with 17 bases between the two germline ends. Germline V gene lookup returns CDR1 GTSNPN and CDR2 SVGIG (reference sequence). The CDR3 has 15 residues. CDR3 in amino acids: CAWKKVASLNSPLHF. For the CDR3, the DNA is TGTGCCTGGAAGAAAGTGGCGTCCCTAAATTCACCCCTCCACTTT.

To note about this clonotype: A much larger clone differs from this one at a single base, so this may be a read error. V is TRBV12-3 or TRBV12-4 and J is TRBJ2-7; the D gene is possibly TRBD2 (6 bases). This CDR3 has 14 amino acids. The CDR3, as DNA: TGTGCCATCAGTTTCGCGGGATTCTCCTACGAGCAGTACTTC. Encoded protein: CAISFAGFSYEQYF.

This clonotype was seen at least ten times. The chain carries TRBV12-5 and TRBJ2-2, with TRBD1 as a possible D gene (6 bases). The germline V gene encodes CDR1 LGHNT and CDR2 FRNRAP. This CDR3 contains 17 residues. Trimming pared 2 bases from V and 0 bases from J, leaving 13 bases between. DNA of the CDR3: TGTGCTAGTGGTTTGCTTCGTAGACAGGCGAACACCGGGGAGCTGTTTTTT. It codes for CASGLLRRQANTGELFF.

This chain joins TRBV30 and TRBJ1-5, with a tentative D call TRBD1 (6 bases). This CDR3 is built from 16 residues. Deletions cut 2 bases from V and 0 bases from J, with 14 bases between. Germline values: CDR1 GTSNPN, CDR2 SVGIG (reference sequence). The CDR3 nucleotides read TGTGCCTGGAGTCCTCCGACAGGATATAGCAATCAGCCCCAGCATTTT. Its translation is CAWSPPTGYSNQPQHF.

The rearrangement joins TRBV20-1 to TRBJ1-1; D is perhaps TRBD1 (6 bases). Germline CDR1 is DFQATT and CDR2 is SNEGSKA (reference sequence). This CDR3 comprises 14 residues. V was cut by 1 base and J by 3 bases, with 12 bases left in between. CDR3 nucleotide sequence: TGCAGTGCTAGAGTGGGGGGCAGTTACACTGAAGCTTTCTTT. Translating it yields CSARVGGSYTEAFF.

Ten or more counts support this clonotype. This chain links TRBV2 with TRBJ2-2, with D perhaps TRBD1 (6 bases). This CDR3 is built from 14 residues. Trimming shortened V by 8 bases and J by 7 bases, and 17 bases separated the two germline ends. Germline V gene lookup returns CDR1 SNHLY and CDR2 FYNNEI. The CDR3 sequence: CASGVGRGSGELFF. CDR3 sequence (DNA): TGTGCCAGCGGGGTTGGCAGGGGCAGCGGGGAGCTGTTTTTT.

The table lists this clonotype with many counts. The chain combines TRBV20-1 with TRBJ2-7; D possibly corresponds to TRBD1 (6 bases). Germline V gives CDR1 DFQATT, CDR2 SNEGSKA (reference sequence). The CDR3 is made up of 13 amino acids. Trimming cost V 2 bases and J 2 bases, with 10 bases left between them. The CDR3 here is CSARNRETYEQYF. The DNA for the CDR3 is TGCAGTGCTAGAAACAGGGAGACCTACGAGCAGTACTTC.

This clonotype was counted many times. The V and J genes are TRBV6-5 and TRBJ1-2; 10 nucleotides agree with TRBD1. Germline loops: CDR1 MNHEY, CDR2 SVGAGI. The length of the CDR3 is 16 residues. V lost 2 bases, J lost 2 bases, and 5 bases stayed unmatched. CDR3 nucleotides: TGTGCCAGCAGTTACGTTCGGACAGGGGGAAACTATGGCTACACCTTC. This encodes CASSYVRTGGNYGYTF.